These 19 T cell receptor beta chains came from one sample sequenced in a study of CD8 T cells in Susac syndrome. Roughly 0.45 to 1 ug RNA was reverse transcribed with random hexamers. In TCRdb, the immunoSEQ multiplex PCR reads were re-called with MiXCR into one record per CDR3 protein. The sample lists about 75,000 distinct CDR3 sequences; around 94% were seen once. Sequencing used CD8+ T cells from PBMCs. These TCRs come from a human donor with Susac syndrome.

The chain carries TRBV20-1 and TRBJ1-1; possibly TRBD1 for D (5 bases). Trimming left V 3 bases short and J 8 bases short, with 10 bases between. Germline values: CDR1 DFQATT, CDR2 SNEGSKA (reference sequence). This CDR3 has 11 amino acids. Written as DNA, the CDR3 is TGCAGTGCTAGGGCAGGGCCGGAAGCTTTCTTT. It is translated as CSARAGPEAFF.

The chain carries TRBV7-9 and TRBJ1-2; D is unclear. The CDR3 is made up of 13 amino acids. CDR1 and CDR2 (germline): SEHNR, FQNEAQ (reference sequence). Trimming took off 6 bases at V and 8 bases at J, with 16 bases between the two ends. CDR3 DNA: TGTGCCAGCAGACCCGCCGGGGAGGAAGGCTACACCTTC. Translation gives CASRPAGEEGYTF. The whole variable domain, filled in from reference TRBV7-9 and TRBJ1-2, reads DTGVSQNPRHKITKRGQNVTFRCDPISEHNRLYWYRQTLGQGPEFLTYFQNEAQLEKSRLLSDRFSAERPKGSFSTLEIQRTEQGDSAMYLCASRPAGEEGYTFGSGTRLTVV.

This clonotype was detected only once. The V call is TRBV3-1, the J call TRBJ2-7, with TRBD1 identical over 9 bases. Germline CDR1 and CDR2: LGHDT and YNNKEL (reference sequence). V shed 4 bases and J 5 bases; nucleotides not matched to a gene: 18. There are 18 residues in the CDR3. CDR3: CASSLSTKGGQGVDEQYF. CDR3 sequence (DNA): TGTGCCAGCAGCCTCTCTACGAAAGGGGGACAGGGTGTAGACGAGCAGTACTTC.

The rearrangement links TRBV7-9 to TRBJ2-1; D might be TRBD1 (6 bases). The CDR3 loop spans 15 amino acids. The V and J ends lost 5 bases and 9 bases respectively, with 20 bases between them. Germline V lookup: CDR1 SEHNR, CDR2 FQNEAQ (reference sequence). In DNA form, the CDR3 reads TGTGCCAGCAGCATGACAGGCCTTAAAAGAATTGAGCAGTTCTTC. Residues: CASSMTGLKRIEQFF.

This clonotype showed up just a few times. The genes are TRBV25-1 and TRBJ2-3; TRBD2 is a possible D gene (6 bases). The V and J ends lost 4 bases and 6 bases respectively, with 8 bases between them. The germline V gene has CDR1 MGHDK and CDR2 SYGVNS. The CDR3 sequence is 12 residues long. The CDR3 nucleotides are TGTGCCAGCAGTGGCCGGGGGGATACGCAGTATTTT. Encoded protein: CASSGRGDTQYF.

This clonotype was recorded only once. The chain has TRBV28 and TRBJ2-4; TRBD1 aligns across 7 bases. V lost 7 bases to trimming and J lost 0 bases; unmatched junction nucleotides: 15. The CDR3 length is 18 residues. Germline assignment: CDR1 MDHEN and CDR2 SYDVKM. The DNA of the CDR3 is TGTGCCAGCATAGACGGGCAGGACAGGTCTCTAGCCAAAAACATTCAGTACTTC. It is translated as CASIDGQDRSLAKNIQYF. Filled out from reference TRBV28 and TRBJ2-4, the complete variable domain reads DVKVTQSSRYLVKRTGEKVFLECVQDMDHENMFWYRQDPGLGLRLIYFSYDVKMKEKGDIPEGYSVSREKKERFSLILESASTNQTSMYLCASIDGQDRSLAKNIQYFGAGTRLSVL.

This chain links TRBV15 with TRBJ1-5; 8 bases agree with TRBD1. Losses at the gene ends were 2 bases for V and 8 bases for J; bases not matched to a gene: 8. The CDR3 spans 15 residues. Germline values: CDR1 LNHNV, CDR2 YYDKDF (reference sequence). CDR3 sequence reads: CATSRRSRGREPQHF. CDR3 in DNA: TGTGCCACCAGCAGAAGATCCAGGGGGCGCGAGCCCCAGCATTTT. Supplemented by reference TRBV15 and TRBJ1-5, the full variable domain reads DAMVIQNPRYQVTQFGKPVTLSCSQTLNHNVMYWYQQKSSQAPKLLFHYYDKDFNNEADTPDNFQSRRPNTSFCFLDIRSPGLGDTAMYLCATSRRSRGREPQHFGDGTRLSIL.

This chain connects TRBV10-3 to TRBJ2-1, with a tentative D call TRBD2 (7 bases). The V end was cut by 0 bases, the J end by 2 bases, with 14 bases between. The CDR3 is 17 amino acids. Germline CDR1 and CDR2: ENHRY and SYGVKD. CDR3 residues: CAISESGGGYPYNEQFF. The CDR3 DNA is TGTGCCATCAGTGAGTCCGGCGGGGGCTACCCCTACAATGAGCAGTTCTTC.

The genes are TRBV2 and TRBJ2-3; D remains ambiguous. From germline, CDR1 is SNHLY and CDR2 FYNNEI. The CDR3 is 10 residues long. With 4 bases removed from V and 6 bases from J, the gap between germline ends came to 2 bases. CDR3 protein: CASSADTQYF. Written as DNA, the CDR3 is TGTGCCAGCAGTGCGGATACGCAGTATTTT. Filled out from reference TRBV2 and TRBJ2-3, the complete variable domain reads EPEVTQTPSHQVTQMGQEVILRCVPISNHLYFYWYRQILGQKVEFLVSFYNNEISEKSEIFDDQFSVERPDGSNFTLKIRSTKLEDSAMYFCASSADTQYFGPGTRLTVL.

The J gene is TRBJ1-4, the V gene TRBV12-3 or TRBV12-4, with 8 bases identical to TRBD1. The J segment lost 7 bases and the V segment lost 3 bases, leaving 7 bases of the junction unmatched. The CDR3 runs to 15 residues. CDR3 sequence (DNA): TGTGCCAGCAGTTTGGGACAGGCCTTTAGTGAAAAACTGTTTTTT. Translation gives CASSLGQAFSEKLFF.

The chain is built from TRBV19 and TRBJ2-5; 8 bases line up with TRBD1. Germline V gene sequence: CDR1 LNHDA, CDR2 SQIVND (reference sequence). The V segment lost 1 base and the J segment 7 bases; nucleotides outside the gene matches: 8. The CDR3 loop spans 15 amino acids. CDR3 bases: TGTGCCAGTAGTATAGCATTGGGACAGGCTGGGACCCAGTACTTC. This gives the protein CASSIALGQAGTQYF.

CDR3 loop: CSARDPGIYGYTF. CDR3 in DNA: TGCAGTGCTAGAGATCCGGGAATCTATGGCTACACCTTC. V usage is TRBV20-1 and J usage is TRBJ1-2, with D unclear. CDR3 size: 13 residues. V lost 0 bases, J lost 4 bases, and 9 bases lay in between. Germline V gene sequence: CDR1 DFQATT, CDR2 SNEGSKA (reference sequence).

The CDR3 region is CASSLRGFQETQYF. CDR3 nucleotides: TGTGCCAGCAGTTTACGGGGGTTTCAAGAGACCCAGTACTTC. This chain uses TRBV12-3 or TRBV12-4 with TRBJ2-5; TRBD2 might be the D (6 bases). CDR3 length: 14 amino acids. The V and J ends lost 2 bases and 2 bases respectively, with 9 bases between them.

The chain is built from TRBV12-3 or TRBV12-4 and TRBJ1-5; 10 bases line up with TRBD1. With V trimmed by 4 bases and J by 7 bases, 7 bases remained unmatched. The CDR3 length is 15 residues. Written as DNA, the CDR3 is TGTGCCAGCAGTTCTCGACAGGGGGCAAAGCAGCCCCAGCATTTT. Its protein is CASSSRQGAKQPQHF.

The rearrangement joins TRBV9 to TRBJ1-2, with D hard to call. V lost 1 base and J 6 bases, leaving 7 bases between the germline ends. This CDR3 contains 12 residues. Germline CDR1 reads SGDLS; CDR2 reads YYNGEE. The CDR3 DNA sequence: TGTGCCAGCAGCGTAAACGGGGATGGCTACACCTTC. It encodes CASSVNGDGYTF.

The chain is built from TRBV7-9 and TRBJ1-6, with D tentatively TRBD1 (5 bases). Germline assignment: CDR1 SEHNR and CDR2 FQNEAQ (reference sequence). V dropped 4 bases and J dropped 10 bases, with 20 bases sitting between them. This CDR3 has 16 residues. CDR3 sequence reads: CASSSKDGGTVSPLHF. DNA of the CDR3: TGTGCCAGCAGCTCCAAAGACGGGGGTACGGTGTCACCCCTCCACTTT.

This chain joins TRBV30 and TRBJ2-1; TRBD2 is a possible D gene (7 bases). Trimming removed 4 bases at V and 2 bases at J, with 15 bases between. The CDR3 sequence is 15 residues long. Germline assignment: CDR1 GTSNPN and CDR2 SVGIG (reference sequence). The CDR3 nucleotides are TGTGCCTGGAAGGGGGGGCCTTCCCCCTACAATGAGCAGTTCTTC. Protein: CAWKGGPSPYNEQFF.

The chain uses TRBV12-3 or TRBV12-4 and TRBJ2-5; 8 bases fit TRBD1. V lost 6 bases and J lost 1; bases outside the gene matches: 7. This CDR3 comprises 15 residues. The CDR3: CASSPRTGTQETQYF. The CDR3 DNA is TGTGCCAGCAGCCCTAGGACAGGGACCCAAGAGACCCAGTACTTC.

V and J are TRBV4-2 and TRBJ1-5, with D unresolved. This CDR3 is 14 amino acids long. Germline V gives CDR1 LGHNA, CDR2 YNFKEQ. Trimming took off 0 bases at V and 4 bases at J, with 7 bases between the two ends. The CDR3 DNA sequence: TGTGCCAGCAGCCAAGAAACAGCTAATCAGCCCCAGCATTTT. It codes for CASSQETANQPQHF.